This T cell receptor beta chain was retrieved from a study of control samples from healthy donors and cancer patients. This CDR3 is 13 amino acids long. Per germline, CDR1 SGHTA and CDR2 FQGNSA. V lost 2 bases, J lost 10 bases, and 14 bases lay in between. The protocol was immunoSEQ multiplex PCR, while the TCRdb copy is restricted to in-frame clones and leaves out a portion. The table has just over 150,000 clones, approximately 94% seen once. The V and J genes are TRBV7-2 and TRBJ1-1; D is unresolved. Sequencing was carried out using blood. The TCR was taken from a woman aged 40 to 50 in good health. CDR3 in amino acids: CASSLRPGWGAFF. The CDR3 bases are TGTGCCAGCAGCTTACGGCCAGGATGGGGAGCTTTCTTT. Full variable domain (outside the CDR3, taken from reference TRBV7-2 and TRBJ1-1): GAGVSQSPSNKVTEKGKDVELRCDPISGHTALYWYRQSLGQGLEFLIYFQGNSAPDKSGLPSDRFSAERTGGSVSTLTIQRTQQEDSAVYLCASSLRPGWGAFFGQGTRLTVV.